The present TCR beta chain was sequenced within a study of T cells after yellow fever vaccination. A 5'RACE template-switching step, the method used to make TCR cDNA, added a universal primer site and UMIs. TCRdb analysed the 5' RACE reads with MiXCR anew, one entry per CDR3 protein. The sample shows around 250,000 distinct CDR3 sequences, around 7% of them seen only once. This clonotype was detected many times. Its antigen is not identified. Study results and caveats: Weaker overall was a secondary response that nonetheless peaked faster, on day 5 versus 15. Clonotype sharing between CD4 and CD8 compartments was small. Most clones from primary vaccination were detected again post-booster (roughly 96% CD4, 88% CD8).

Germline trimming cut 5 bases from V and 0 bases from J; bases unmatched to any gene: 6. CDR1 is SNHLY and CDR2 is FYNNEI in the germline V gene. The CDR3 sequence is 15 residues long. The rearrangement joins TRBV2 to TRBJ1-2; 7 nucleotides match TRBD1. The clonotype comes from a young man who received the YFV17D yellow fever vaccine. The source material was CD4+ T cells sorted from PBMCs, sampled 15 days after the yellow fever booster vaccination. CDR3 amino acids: CASSTDRNTNYGYTF. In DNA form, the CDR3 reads TGTGCCAGCAGTACGGACAGGAATACTAACTATGGCTACACCTTC.